This TCR beta chain stems from a study of cytomegalovirus exposure and HLA in healthy donors. Donors had nominal health at sampling but likely had unrecorded immune exposures. Germline V CDR1 and CDR2: ENHRY, SYGVKD. V was pared by 2 bases and J by 3 bases, with 3 bases of the junction left unmatched. This CDR3 is built from 14 residues. General study results and limits: Most CMV-associated TCR beta chains appeared HLA-restricted in a later analysis.

Concerning this clone itself: Its specificity is not known.

Primers included in the PCR were 60 Vbeta and 13 Jbeta primers. Generated by immunoSEQ multiplex PCR, the TCRdb table keeps only in-frame clones and is missing some. The table records under 110,000 clones, roughly 74% of them present only once. The V and J genes are TRBV10-3 and TRBJ1-2; 7 nucleotides align to TRBD1. Sequencing used PBMCs. The receptor was derived from a man aged 35-49 years in good health and CMV-seronegative. CDR3 residues: CAISEKGADYGYTF. CDR3 nucleotide sequence: TGTGCCATCAGTGAGAAGGGGGCAGACTATGGCTACACCTTC.